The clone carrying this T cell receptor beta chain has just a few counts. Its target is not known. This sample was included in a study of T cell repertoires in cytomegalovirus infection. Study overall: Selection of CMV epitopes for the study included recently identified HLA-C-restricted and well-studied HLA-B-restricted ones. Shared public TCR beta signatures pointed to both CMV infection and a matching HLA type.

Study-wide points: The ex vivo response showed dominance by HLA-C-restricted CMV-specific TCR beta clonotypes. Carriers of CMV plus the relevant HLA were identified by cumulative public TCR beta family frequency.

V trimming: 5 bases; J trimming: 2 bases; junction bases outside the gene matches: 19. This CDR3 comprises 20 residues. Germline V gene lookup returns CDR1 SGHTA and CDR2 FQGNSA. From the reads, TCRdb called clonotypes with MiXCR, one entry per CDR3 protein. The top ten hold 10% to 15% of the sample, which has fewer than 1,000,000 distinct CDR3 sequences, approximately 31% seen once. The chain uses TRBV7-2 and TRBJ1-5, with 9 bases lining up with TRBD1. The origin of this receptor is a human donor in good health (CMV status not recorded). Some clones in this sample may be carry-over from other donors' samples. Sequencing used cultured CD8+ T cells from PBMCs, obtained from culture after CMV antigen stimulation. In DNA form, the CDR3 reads TGTGCCAGCAGCCTAGGATCTCCGGGACAGGGTTTGTCGGGCAATCAGCCCCAGCATTTT. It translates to CASSLGSPGQGLSGNQPQHF.